A selection of T cell receptor beta chains follows, all from one sample in a study of shared clonotypes between healthy human individuals. TCRdb keeps only in-frame clones here, not all; method: immunoSEQ multiplex PCR. The sample records millions of clones, roughly nine tenths being singletons. Sequencing used naive CD4+ T cells sorted from blood. These TCRs come from a man between 18 and 29 years old in good health. Each CDR3 is given without its conserved first and last residue. The order of the fields is J gene, V gene, D gene, CDR3 protein. The D gene is left open where the match is weak.

TRBJ1-1,TRBV5-6,TRBD1,ASRATGENTEAF
TRBJ1-1,TRBV28,.,ASSLVRAEAF
TRBJ1-5,TRBV30,.,AWSPAGGRQPQH
TRBJ2-1,TRBV6-1,.,ASHRGPYNEQF
TRBJ2-4,TRBV30,.,AYETLAKNIQY
TRBJ1-2,TRBV4-3,TRBD1,ASSQVQGADYGYT
TRBJ1-3,TRBV6-5,.,ATRDSSSGNTIY
TRBJ1-2,TRBV6-1,.,ASSGRGRGYGYT
TRBJ1-5,TRBV28,TRBD1,ASSIRDRHYSNQPQH
TRBJ2-3,TRBV19,.,ASSMVPRMNTQY
TRBJ1-5,TRBV5-6,TRBD1,ASSRDRGWDQPQH
TRBJ2-2,TRBV11-2,TRBD1,ASSLTGGNTGELF
TRBJ2-2,TRBV5-6,TRBD1,ASSRTGGITGELF
TRBJ1-6,TRBV28,.,ASSSPGLDNSPLH
TRBJ2-1,TRBV5-4,.,ASVGYGHNEQF
TRBJ1-1,TRBV18,.,ASSRQGNTEAF
TRBJ2-3,TRBV7-9,.,ASSSLVSSDTQY
TRBJ1-4,TRBV7-9,.,ASSRPGHEKLF
TRBJ1-2,TRBV27,.,ASSSRPRGDYGYT
TRBJ1-2,TRBV19,.,ASTPLVPGGRFFNYGYT
TRBJ2-5,TRBV18,.,ASSPRLGRGYQETQY
TRBJ2-1,TRBV7-8,.,ASSPRTLYNEQF
TRBJ2-6,TRBV11-2,.,ASSLGASGANVLT
TRBJ2-7,TRBV28,.,ASSLSPGIYEQY
TRBJ1-3,TRBV9,.,ASSVGTPGSGNTIY
TRBJ1-2,TRBV7-8,.,ASSLVRGRQESYGYT
TRBJ2-3,TRBV19,.,ASSTASASTDTQY
TRBJ2-7,TRBV5-1,.,ASSLQQGTYEQY
TRBJ2-7,TRBV9,TRBD1,ASSVKAGTGATYEQY
TRBJ1-4,TRBV5-1,.,ASSLADAGLNGKLF
TRBJ2-7,TRBV14,.,ASSPTRGVNEQY
TRBJ2-5,TRBV28,.,ASSPPARLPRETQY
TRBJ1-3,TRBV2,.,ASSATTGNTIY
TRBJ2-6,TRBV2,.,ASSEGAGSGANVLT
TRBJ1-1,TRBV30,.,AWSVMGNTEAF
TRBJ1-2,TRBV19,.,ASSSPPRGYGYT